This T cell receptor (beta chain) was profiled in a study of blood T cell repertoires in COVID-19. Across 24 US areas, participants ranged in age from 18 to 89 years. Assignment of participants to cohorts was predicated upon participant-reported clinical history. Before being deemed recovered, Cohort 3 donors had two negative PCRs, clearance, or symptom resolution. CDR3 length: 13 amino acids. V lost 0 bases, J lost 9 bases, and 5 bases stayed unmatched. Germline CDR1 SGHRS, CDR2 YFSETQ. Here immunoSEQ multiplex PCR was the method, and the copy in TCRdb shows in-frame clones only, minus some. The sample has 110,000 to 150,000 clones, roughly three quarters seen once.

The chain couples TRBV5-1 to TRBJ1-1; 7 bases are shared with TRBD1. The TCR sequence derives from a woman aged 45 to 65 who had recovered from COVID-19. Material for sequencing was PBMCs or T cells enriched from blood (not recorded which). The CDR3 DNA is TGCGCCAGCAGCTTGGAAGGGACAGAAAAAGCTTTCTTT. This translates into CASSLEGTEKAFF. The full variable domain, in which reference TRBV5-1 and TRBJ1-1 provide the parts outside the CDR3, is KAGVTQTPRYLIKTRGQQVTLSCSPISGHRSVSWYQQTPGQGLQFLFEYFSETQRNKGNFPGRFSGRQFSNSRSEMNVSTLELGDSALYLCASSLEGTEKAFFGQGTRLTVV.